These T cell receptor beta chains were read from a single sample in a study of CD8+CD57+ T cells in acquired aplastic anemia. TCRdb recomputed calls from the reads with MiXCR, one row per CDR3 protein. Counted here are 150,000 to 180,000 distinct CDR3 sequences, approximately 52% occurring once; the ten biggest clones make up 12%. Sequencing was done on a sample of sorted CD4+, CD8+, or CD8+CD57+ T cells (not recorded which) from PBMCs. The receptors originated from a human donor with aplastic anemia. The CDR3 runs from the conserved cysteine through the conserved F or W. The D gene is left open where the match is weak. For some rows the clone size is stated as once, few or many, or as a class when expanded; others skip it.

size	V	J	D	CDR3	DNA
-	TRBV4-1	TRBJ1-4	-	CASSQRGGGGEKLFF	TGCGCCAGCAGCCAAAGAGGAGGGGGTGGTGAAAAACTGTTTTTT
-	TRBV5-1	TRBJ2-2	TRBD2	CASRPGGTNTGELFF	TGCGCCAGCCGCCCGGGAGGGACGAACACCGGGGAGCTGTTTTTT
many	TRBV29-1	TRBJ2-1	TRBD1	CSGWDRDYNEQFF	TGCAGCGGGTGGGACAGGGATTACAATGAGCAGTTCTTC
-	TRBV11-2	TRBJ1-1	-	CASSLEGGGQEAFF	TGTGCCAGCAGCTTAGAAGGCGGGGGCCAAGAAGCTTTCTTT
-	TRBV2	TRBJ1-1	-	CASRRGNAFF	TGTGCCAGCCGAAGGGGGAATGCTTTCTTT
many	TRBV11-2	TRBJ1-2	TRBD1	CASSFGQVYTF	TGTGCCAGCAGCTTCGGACAGGTATACACCTTC
many	TRBV12-3/TRBV12-4	TRBJ2-3	-	CASRGQTLRLASDTQYF	TGTGCCAGCAGGGGACAAACCCTCCGACTAGCCTCAGATACGCAGTATTTT
many	TRBV29-1	TRBJ2-1	TRBD2	CSVPGGAVYNEQFF	TGCAGCGTCCCGGGGGGGGCCGTTTACAATGAGCAGTTCTTC
many	TRBV6-2/TRBV6-3	TRBJ1-1	-	CASSYGMTGNTEAFF	TGTGCCAGCAGTTATGGGATGACGGGGAACACTGAAGCTTTCTTT
-	TRBV3-1	TRBJ1-6	-	CASSQHGGALGNSPLHF	TGTGCCAGCAGCCAGCACGGGGGGGCCCTAGGCAATTCACCCCTCCACTTT
-	TRBV6-1	TRBJ1-6	-	CASKRKENSPLHF	TGTGCCAGCAAACGGAAGGAGAATTCACCCCTCCACTTT
-	TRBV2	TRBJ2-7	TRBD2	CASSGLAGGAYEQYF	TGTGCCAGCAGTGGGCTAGCGGGAGGGGCCTACGAGCAGTACTTC
-	TRBV2	TRBJ2-7	-	CASSFPGTVTYEQYF	TGTGCCAGCAGTTTCCCTGGGACGGTGACCTACGAGCAGTACTTC
few	TRBV29-1	TRBJ1-5	-	CSVAGALNQPQHF	TGCAGCGTTGCCGGAGCGCTCAATCAGCCCCAGCATTTT
once	TRBV3-1	TRBJ1-6	-	CASSQKVEDNSPLHF	TGTGCCAGCAGCCAAAAGGTTGAGGACAATTCACCCCTCCACTTT
many	TRBV11-2	TRBJ2-1	TRBD2	CASSLSSGGANEQFF	TGTGCCAGCAGCTTATCTAGCGGGGGGGCCAATGAGCAGTTCTTC
-	TRBV7-9	TRBJ2-5	-	CASSRGGAIYF	TGTGCCAGCAGTCGGGGCGGGGCCATATACTTC
-	TRBV7-3	TRBJ1-1	-	CASRSRQLEAFF	TGTGCCAGCAGGTCTAGACAGCTTGAAGCTTTCTTT
-	TRBV20-1	TRBJ1-3	TRBD1	CSARGQELLSSGNTIYF	TGCAGTGCTAGGGGACAGGAACTCCTAAGCTCTGGAAACACCATATATTTT
-	TRBV7-3	TRBJ2-7	-	CASSSAGSGEQYF	TGTGCCAGCAGCTCTGCGGGGAGCGGCGAGCAGTACTTC
-	TRBV29-1	TRBJ2-3	-	CSVEDSGRGTDTQYF	TGCAGCGTTGAAGATTCGGGCAGGGGCACAGATACGCAGTATTTT